Listed here is a single T cell receptor (beta chain). Antigen specificity is unknown. Donors came from a validation cohort of some 130 subjects, distinct from the first 666-subject cohort. This entry is derived from a study of cytomegalovirus exposure and HLA in healthy donors. Study-level background: The same platform used for the roughly 600 first-cohort repertoires was also used for the 120 or so validation repertoires, as a later analysis reported.

CDR3 length equals 15 residues. V was cut by 5 bases and J by 2 bases, with 13 bases left in between. Germline CDR1 and CDR2: SGHAT and FQNNGV. Profiling relied on immunoSEQ multiplex PCR, and the TCRdb table lists in-frame clones only, not all of them. The table records 150,000 to 180,000 clones, around 84% of them present only once. Points from the study as a whole: There were approximately 150 TCR beta chains listed as cytomegalovirus-associated.

The source material was PBMCs. The clonotype was recovered from a human donor in good health. The chain has TRBV11-2 and TRBJ1-5, with D possibly being TRBD1 (5 bases). The CDR3 nucleotides are TGTGCCAGCAGCCTGGGCACCAGGGGCAATCAGCCCCAGCATTTT. This encodes CASSLGTRGNQPQHF.